These 25 T cell receptor beta chains share one sample of origin, sequenced in a study of blood T cells in healthy people across ages. The authors ran a second PCR of about 6 to 11 cycles using a sample-barcoded 5' primer and a J-beta primer mix. TCRdb itself ran the 5' RACE reads through MiXCR, one entry per CDR3 protein. The sample lists 700,000 to 1,000,000 distinct CDR3 sequences, around 43% occurring once. Sequenced: blood. These TCRs come from a man between 60 and 75 years old in good health.

This clonotype occurred a few times. The chain has TRBV4-3 and TRBJ2-1, with D hard to call. This CDR3 has 12 residues. Germline V gives CDR1 LGHNA, CDR2 YSLEER. The germline V and J ends were trimmed by 3 bases and 10 bases, with 10 bases remaining between them. CDR3 in amino acids: CASSQAWSEQFF. Written as DNA, the CDR3 is TGCGCCAGCAGCCAGGCTTGGAGCGAGCAGTTCTTC.

Comments on this clonotype: A read error may be the cause here, since a much bigger clone is one base away. Since no conserved phenylalanine or tryptophan closes the CDR3, a read error is the likely cause. V and J are TRBV7-2 and TRBJ2-5, with D hard to call. V was trimmed by 0 bases and J by 1 base, leaving 6 bases between them. CDR3 length equals 14 residues. Germline lookup yields CDR1 SGHTA and CDR2 FQGNSA. CDR3: CASSLAPAQETQYS. The CDR3, as DNA: TGTGCCAGCAGCTTAGCGCCAGCCCAAGAGACCCAGTACTCC.

The genes are TRBV20-1 and TRBJ2-4; tentatively, D is TRBD1 or TRBD2 (5 bases each). Germline V gene sequence: CDR1 DFQATT, CDR2 SNEGSKA (reference sequence). V lost 0 bases to trimming and J lost 8 bases, with 23 bases between them. The CDR3 covers 17 residues. CDR3 in DNA: TGCAGTGCTAGAGATGGTATGGGGTTCGGTAGAGGGGACATTCAGTACTTC. This translates into CSARDGMGFGRGDIQYF.

This clonotype occurred many times. The rearrangement joins TRBV3-1 to TRBJ2-5, with a weak D call TRBD1 (6 bases). The CDR3 consists of 14 residues. CDR1 and CDR2 from the germline V gene are LGHDT and YNNKEL (reference sequence). V gave up 10 bases and J gave up 4 bases, with 19 bases separating them. The CDR3 reads CATQQDSQRETQYF. As DNA, the CDR3 is TGTGCCACGCAGCAGGACAGCCAGAGAGAGACCCAGTACTTC.

A few counts support this clonotype. The chain employs TRBV12-3 or TRBV12-4 and TRBJ1-2; TRBD1 agrees at 8 bases. The CDR3 is made up of 15 amino acids. V was pared by 7 bases and J by 5 bases, with 12 bases of the junction left unmatched. In DNA, the CDR3 is TGTGCCAGCATCCCTGGGGGCAGGGGGCAGTATGGCTACACCTTC. Its protein product is CASIPGGRGQYGYTF.

V and J are TRBV20-1 and TRBJ1-6; D gene unclear. CDR1 is DFQATT, CDR2 SNEGSKA, per germline (reference sequence). The CDR3 is 14 amino acids. V lost 1 base, J lost 3 bases, and 7 bases lay in between. CDR3 in amino acids: CSARASLYNSPLHF. CDR3 DNA: TGCAGTGCTAGAGCCAGCCTCTATAATTCACCCCTCCACTTT.

This clonotype appeared a few times. The chain carries TRBV4-1 and TRBJ2-5; D ambiguous. CDR3 length equals 15 residues. The germline V and J ends were trimmed by 4 bases and 1 base, with 13 bases remaining between them. Germline CDR1 reads MGHRA; CDR2 reads YSYEKL. In nucleotides, the CDR3 is TGCGCCAGCAGCCCCCGGACGCAACTCCAAGAGACCCAGTACTTC. This translates into CASSPRTQLQETQYF.

The chain couples TRBV5-8 to TRBJ2-7; D is unresolved. Germline CDR1 is SGHTS and CDR2 is YDEGEE. The CDR3 is 14 residues long. The V end lost 1 base, the J end lost 4 bases, and 12 bases lay between the germline ends. The CDR3 DNA is TGTGCCAGCAGCTTGCGTCAGGATCTTTACGAGCAGTACTTC. It specifies CASSLRQDLYEQYF.

At least ten counts were recorded for this clonotype. This rearrangement joins TRBV10-3 to TRBJ2-5; no clear D. Germline V lookup: CDR1 ENHRY, CDR2 SYGVKD. This CDR3 contains 13 residues. V shed 3 bases and J shed 3 bases, with 8 bases lying between them. CDR3 region: CAISDVREETQYF. The CDR3 DNA follows: TGTGCCATCAGTGATGTAAGGGAAGAGACCCAGTACTTC.

The chain uses TRBV7-8 and TRBJ1-4; no firm D call. V was shortened by 6 bases and J by 8 bases, with 16 bases between the two germline ends. Germline CDR1 is SGHVS and CDR2 is FQNEAQ. The CDR3 has 14 residues. The CDR3 spells CASRPPGLGEKLFF. CDR3 DNA sequence: TGTGCCAGCAGACCACCCGGGTTAGGGGAAAAACTGTTTTTT.

This clonotype was seen a single time. The chain is built from TRBV10-2 and TRBJ1-4; D remains unclear. V shed 0 bases and J shed 5 bases, with 7 bases lying between them. Germline V CDR1 and CDR2: WSHSY, SAAADI. The CDR3 contains 14 residues. CDR3 DNA sequence: TGCGCCAGCAGTGAGTCGTTTTGGAATGAAAAACTGTTTTTT. Its translation: CASSESFWNEKLFF.

The J gene is TRBJ1-6, the V gene TRBV4-1; D is ambiguous. The V end lost 3 bases, the J end lost 0 bases, and 12 bases lay between the germline ends. The CDR3 is 17 amino acids. Germline lookup yields CDR1 MGHRA and CDR2 YSYEKL. The CDR3 DNA follows: TGCGCCAGCAGCCAGACGCAGCTGAGCTCCTATAATTCACCCCTCCACTTT. Amino acids: CASSQTQLSSYNSPLHF.

In its sample, this clonotype was seen a few times. J is TRBJ2-2 and V is TRBV20-1; TRBD1 might be the D (5 bases). The CDR3 has 15 residues. The germline CDR1 and CDR2 sequences are DFQATT and SNEGSKA (reference sequence). The V end lost 1 base, the J end lost 2 bases, and 11 bases lay between the germline ends. The CDR3 bases are TGCAGTGCTAGAGCAGGGAAAGTTAACACCGGGGAGCTGTTTTTT. Protein sequence: CSARAGKVNTGELFF.

In this sample, this clonotype turned up a few times. CDR3 residues: CASSPRLASADEQFF. CDR3 bases: TGCGCCAGCAGCCCGCGACTAGCAAGTGCCGATGAGCAGTTCTTC. The chain carries TRBV5-1 and TRBJ2-1; 7 nucleotides align to TRBD2. Germline V lookup: CDR1 SGHRS, CDR2 YFSETQ. V dropped 4 bases and J dropped 8; count of bases not matched to a gene: 12. CDR3 length: 15 amino acids.

This clonotype occurred many times. The rearrangement uses TRBV7-2 and TRBJ2-7, with 8 nucleotides matching TRBD1. The CDR3 runs to 14 residues. Germline V gene sequence: CDR1 SGHTA, CDR2 FQGNSA. With V trimmed by 2 bases and J by 4 bases, 4 bases remained unmatched. The CDR3 bases are TGTGCCAGCAGCTTACCTGGACAGGGTTACGAGCAGTACTTC. This sequence encodes CASSLPGQGYEQYF.

The chain recombines TRBV20-1 with TRBJ1-5; a possible D gene is TRBD1 (6 bases). The CDR3 is made up of 15 amino acids. The germline gives CDR1 DFQATT, CDR2 SNEGSKA (reference sequence). Trimming removed 0 bases from V and 6 bases from J, with 15 bases in between. CDR3 coding DNA: TGCAGTGCTAGAGATCCAATAGGGGGGAGTCAGCCCCAGCATTTT. Translated, it gives CSARDPIGGSQPQHF.

J is TRBJ2-5 and V is TRBV7-2; 9 bases match TRBD2. This CDR3 contains 13 residues. With V trimmed by 4 bases and J by 4 bases, 1 base remained unmatched. Germline CDR1 reads SGHTA; CDR2 reads FQGNSA. The CDR3 nucleotides read TGTGCCAGCAGCTGGGGACTAGCAGAGACCCAGTACTTC. Residues: CASSWGLAETQYF.

The sample holds many counts of this clonotype. The chain links TRBV7-2 to TRBJ2-7; D may be TRBD1 (6 bases). With 5 bases removed from V and 2 bases from J, the gap between germline ends came to 13 bases. The germline V gene has CDR1 SGHTA and CDR2 FQGNSA. CDR3 length: 14 residues. CDR3 sequence reads: CASSKTGKAYEQYF. CDR3 DNA sequence: TGTGCCAGCAGCAAAACAGGGAAGGCCTACGAGCAGTACTTC. Complete variable domain (other parts from reference TRBV7-2 and TRBJ2-7): GAGVSQSPSNKVTEKGKDVELRCDPISGHTALYWYRQSLGQGLEFLIYFQGNSAPDKSGLPSDRFSAERTGGSVSTLTIQRTQQEDSAVYLCASSKTGKAYEQYFGPGTRLTVT.

This sequence joins TRBV6-2 or TRBV6-3 and TRBJ1-2; 7 nucleotides match TRBD1. CDR1 is MNHEY and CDR2 is SVGEGT in the germline V gene. This CDR3 is built from 15 residues. J was trimmed by 5 bases and V by 5 bases; bases with no gene match: 11. The CDR3 coding sequence is TGTGCCAGCAGTCCTAGGACAGGCCGATTGTATGGCTACACCTTC. Translating gives CASSPRTGRLYGYTF.

This clonotype was detected many times. The chain joins TRBV10-3 to TRBJ2-7, with 7 bases lining up with TRBD1. The CDR3 is 15 amino acids. J gave up 5 bases and V 5 bases, and 12 bases lay outside the gene matches. CDR1 and CDR2 from the germline V gene are ENHRY and SYGVKD. The CDR3 nucleotides read TGTGCCATCAGTAAAATCGACAGGGTGGGCAACGAGCAGTACTTC. Residues: CAISKIDRVGNEQYF.

The CDR3 nucleotides read TGTGCCAGCAGCACGCCCGGGGCAGGGGGCTATGGCTACACCTTC. Encoded protein: CASSTPGAGGYGYTF. The rearrangement links TRBV7-2 to TRBJ1-2; 7 bases align to TRBD1. Germline V gene sequence: CDR1 SGHTA, CDR2 FQGNSA. This CDR3 region has 15 residues. Unmatched junction bases numbered 10, after V lost 5 bases and J lost 4 bases.

CDR3 coding DNA: TGCGCCAGCAGCCCGGCACCCGGGACAACAAACTATGGCTACACCTTC. Residues: CASSPAPGTTNYGYTF. The chain uses TRBV4-3 and TRBJ1-2, with D possibly matching TRBD1 (6 bases). V lost 4 bases and J 2 bases, leaving 17 bases between the germline ends. This CDR3 comprises 16 residues. CDR1 LGHNA and CDR2 YSLEER come from the germline V gene.

This clonotype came up a few times. The chain couples TRBV28 to TRBJ2-7; 9 nucleotides line up with TRBD1. Germline CDR1 is MDHEN and CDR2 is SYDVKM. There are 18 residues in the CDR3. V lost 1 base, J lost 4 bases, and 14 bases stayed unmatched. In nucleotides, the CDR3 is TGTGCCAGCAGTTTATTAACAGGGGGCAGTTTTAGGCTGTACGAGCAGTACTTC. This encodes CASSLLTGGSFRLYEQYF.

The chain is built from TRBV6-5 and TRBJ2-5; TRBD2 aligns across 13 bases. Germline V CDR1 and CDR2: MNHEY, SVGAGI. The CDR3 loop spans 14 amino acids. Losses at the gene ends were 6 bases for V and 11 bases for J; bases not matched to a gene: 9. CDR3 residues: CASRSGTSGISQYF. The DNA for the CDR3 is TGTGCCAGCAGGTCCGGGACTAGCGGGATTTCTCAGTACTTC.

J is TRBJ2-5 and V is TRBV20-1, with 8 bases identical to TRBD1. J lost 5 bases, V lost 6 bases, and 17 bases had no gene match. Germline V gene data show CDR1 as DFQATT and CDR2 as SNEGSKA (reference sequence). The CDR3 covers 16 residues. CDR3 protein: CSARIFTGGGQETQYF. For the CDR3, the DNA is TGCAGTGCCAGAATTTTTACAGGGGGTGGGCAGGAGACCCAGTACTTC.